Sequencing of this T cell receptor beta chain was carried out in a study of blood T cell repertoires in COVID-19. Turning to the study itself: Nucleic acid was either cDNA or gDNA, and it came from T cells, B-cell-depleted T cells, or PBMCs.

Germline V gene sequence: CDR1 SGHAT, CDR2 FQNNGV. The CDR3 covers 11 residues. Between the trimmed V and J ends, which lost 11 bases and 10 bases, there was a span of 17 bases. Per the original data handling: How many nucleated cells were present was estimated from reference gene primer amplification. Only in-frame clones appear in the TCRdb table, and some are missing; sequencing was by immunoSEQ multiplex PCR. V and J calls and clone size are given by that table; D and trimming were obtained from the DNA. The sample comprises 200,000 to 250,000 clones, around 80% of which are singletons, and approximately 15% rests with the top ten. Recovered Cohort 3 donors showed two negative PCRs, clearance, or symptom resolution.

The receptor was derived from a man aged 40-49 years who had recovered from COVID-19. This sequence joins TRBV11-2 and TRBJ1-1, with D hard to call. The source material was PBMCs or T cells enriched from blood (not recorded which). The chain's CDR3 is CAGEKGGRAFF. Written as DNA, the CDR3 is TGTGCCGGAGAAAAAGGAGGGCGAGCTTTCTTT.